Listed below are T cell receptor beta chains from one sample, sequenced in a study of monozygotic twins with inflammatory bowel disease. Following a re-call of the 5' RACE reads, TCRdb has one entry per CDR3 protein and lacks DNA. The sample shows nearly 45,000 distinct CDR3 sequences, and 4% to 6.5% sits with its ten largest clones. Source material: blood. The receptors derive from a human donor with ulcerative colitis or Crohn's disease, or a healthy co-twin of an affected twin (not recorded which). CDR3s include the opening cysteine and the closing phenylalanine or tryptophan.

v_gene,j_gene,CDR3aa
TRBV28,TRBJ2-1,CASSLKLAKSYNEQFF
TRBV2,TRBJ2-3,CASKDREFSTDTQYF
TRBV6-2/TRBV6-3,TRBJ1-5,CAAGQPGVSQQPQHF
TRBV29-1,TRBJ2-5,CSVVRGAPQETQYF
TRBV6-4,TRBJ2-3,CASSEGGFATDTQYF
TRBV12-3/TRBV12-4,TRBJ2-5,CASSLGQMTQETQYF
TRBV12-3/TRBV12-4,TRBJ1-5,CASTAYRNQPQHF
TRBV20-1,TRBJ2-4,CSASQSGRNQYF
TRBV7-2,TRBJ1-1,CASSKQGGGSEAFF
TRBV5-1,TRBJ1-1,CASSPDVQGNTEAFF
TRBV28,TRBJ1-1,CASSTGTLIVFF
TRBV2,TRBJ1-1,CASRKEGPGEAFF
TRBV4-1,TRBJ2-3,CASSLLSGPDTQYF
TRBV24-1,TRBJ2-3,CATSEPRLAGELDTQYF
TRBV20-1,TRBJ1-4,CSAGLLLNEKLFF
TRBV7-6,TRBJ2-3,CASSFDRTGTQYF
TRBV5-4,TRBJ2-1,CASSLEPPNEQFF
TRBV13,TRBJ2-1,CASSYRWGKAFF
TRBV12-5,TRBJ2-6,CASGSEHFARSGANVLTF
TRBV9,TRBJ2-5,CASSVGVLGAGGWTQYF
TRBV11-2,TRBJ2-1,CASSAGGLAGYNEQFF
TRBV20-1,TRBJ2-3,CSARVDTDTQYF
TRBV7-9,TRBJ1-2,CASSTNGRYGYTF
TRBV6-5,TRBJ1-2,CASSWTQPPGGYTF